This TCR beta chain was observed in a study of T cells in Graves' hyperthyroidism and ophthalmopathy. Findings and caveats of the study: Ophthalmopathy was distinguished from stable hyperthyroidism by 13 V-J signatures. Ophthalmopathy was identified by the model a median around 5.9 months ahead of onset.

Out of 8.5 to 10 ml of fresh peripheral blood came the PBMCs. The germline V gene encodes CDR1 SNHLY and CDR2 FYNNEI. This CDR3 region has 14 residues. Trimming pared 3 bases from V and 2 bases from J, leaving 11 bases between. Template material for amplifying TCR beta CDR3 regions consisted of RNA transcripts. TCR CDR3 regions were first amplified by RT-PCR with HTBI primers. TCRdb re-called the multiplex PCR reads through MiXCR, storing one row per CDR3 protein. Found here are fewer than 850,000 distinct CDR3 sequences, 17% of them singletons; the top ten hold roughly 15%. In its sample, this clonotype was seen many times. Its matching antigen is unknown.

The J gene is TRBJ2-7, the V gene TRBV2; a possible D gene is TRBD2 (6 bases). The specimen sequenced was blood. This receptor was taken from a man in his fifties with Graves' hyperthyroidism. The CDR3 DNA follows: TGTGCCAGCAGTGATAGGCCGGGGGCCTACGAGCAGTACTTC. Translation gives CASSDRPGAYEQYF.